This TCR beta chain was retrieved from a study of shared clonotypes between healthy human individuals. The CDR3 has 18 residues. The V end was cut by 4 bases, the J end by 0 bases, with 23 bases between. Germline V lookup: CDR1 SGHRS, CDR2 YFSETQ. This clone was seen once. The protocol was immunoSEQ multiplex PCR, while the TCRdb copy is restricted to in-frame clones and leaves out a portion. This table has approximately 2.5 million clones, over 85% appearing once. CD4+ cells yielded CD45RA+ naive and CD45RA-negative memory subsets. The sequence was obtained from a man in his late teens or twenties in good health. Some clones in this sample may be carry-over from other donors' samples. The sequenced sample consisted of naive CD4+ T cells from PBMCs. Described subset: CD45RA+ positively selected. V usage is TRBV5-1 and J usage is TRBJ2-7, with D possibly matching TRBD2 (6 bases). The CDR3 sequence: CASSLSFGGASGSYEQYF. CDR3 DNA sequence: TGCGCCAGCAGCCTGTCGTTTGGCGGGGCCTCCGGCTCCTACGAGCAGTACTTC.